This T cell receptor beta chain comes out of a study of cytomegalovirus exposure and HLA in healthy donors. Study-level results: Versus the roughly 670-donor mean, an Asian-associated ancestry cluster reportedly showed fewer N-insertions in a later analysis. Rare sequences made up most TCRs, while some public TCRs were found in many donors.

60 Vbeta and 13 Jbeta primers were used in PCR. As originally analysed: Roughly 73 million unique TCR beta chains, about 10 million of them shared, were counted by a later analysis. This table comes from immunoSEQ multiplex PCR, and its TCRdb copy is limited to in-frame clones, with some not included. Clonal size and the V and J genes are those of that table, whereas D and trimming came from the DNA. The repertoire holds about 150,000 clones, with around 85% as singletons. V lost 0 bases and J lost 6; bases outside the gene matches: 6. The V gene's germline CDR1 is MNHEY and CDR2 SMNVEV (reference sequence). This CDR3 is 15 amino acids long. This clone has a single count. Its antigen is currently unknown.

The TCR originated in a boy between 2 and 10 years old in good health and CMV-seronegative. The V gene is TRBV27, the J gene TRBJ2-7; TRBD2 agrees at 9 bases. The sequenced sample consisted of PBMCs. The CDR3 reads CASSLSTTGLAEQYF. The CDR3 coding sequence is TGTGCCAGCAGTTTATCGACCACGGGACTAGCCGAGCAGTACTTC.